The 18 T cell receptor beta chains below come from one sample, sequenced in a study of shared clonotypes between healthy human individuals. The table came from immunoSEQ multiplex PCR; TCRdb's copy has only in-frame clones and leaves some out. The sample comprises about 2.2 million clones, around 93% of which are singletons, and approximately 1.7% rests with the top ten. Positive CCR7 selection of CD45RO-negative cells yielded the naive CD8 cells, and terminally differentiated effector memory CD45RA+ cells were excluded. Sequences were obtained from naive CD8+ T cells from PBMCs. These receptors came from a man aged 18 to 29 in good health. Some clones in this sample may be carry-over from other donors' samples.

This chain connects TRBV7-8 to TRBJ2-7, with no clear D. V lost 3 bases, J lost 3 bases, and 9 bases lay in between. There are 13 residues in the CDR3. Germline values: CDR1 SGHVS, CDR2 FQNEAQ. The CDR3 region has the DNA TGTGCCAGCAGCTTCGGGCAGCGCTACGAGCAGTACTTC. Translation: CASSFGQRYEQYF.

This sequence joins TRBV28 and TRBJ1-2; D ambiguous. Per germline, CDR1 MDHEN and CDR2 SYDVKM. The ends were cut back, 5 bases at V and 4 bases at J, with 14 bases in the middle. This CDR3 is 14 amino acids long. CDR3: CASSPVPGGYGYTF. DNA of the CDR3: TGTGCCAGCAGTCCCGTCCCCGGCGGCTATGGCTACACCTTC.

This chain uses TRBV9 with TRBJ1-1; 7 positions agree with TRBD1. The CDR3 contains 14 residues. V gave up 4 bases and J gave up 4 bases; unmatched junction bases: 7. Per germline, CDR1 SGDLS and CDR2 YYNGEE. DNA for the CDR3: TGTGCCAGCAGCCCAGAGACAGGGACCACTGAAGCTTTCTTT. This gives the protein CASSPETGTTEAFF.

The rearrangement links TRBV7-2 to TRBJ1-2; 8 positions match TRBD1. In germline, CDR1 is SGHTA, CDR2 FQGNSA. The CDR3 length is 15 residues. V dropped 6 bases and J dropped 7; count of bases not matched to a gene: 13. As DNA, the CDR3 is TGTGCCAGCAGTTGGAACGGTCAGGGGGCTATTGGCTACACCTTC. It encodes CASSWNGQGAIGYTF.

The rearrangement links TRBV28 to TRBJ2-7; TRBD1 agrees at 12 bases. The CDR3 is made up of 17 amino acids. V dropped 6 bases and J dropped 6; count of bases not matched to a gene: 15. Germline values: CDR1 MDHEN, CDR2 SYDVKM. In DNA, the CDR3 is TGTGCCAGCAGACGATTCCGGGACAGGGGGCAATTAGGCGAGCAGTACTTC. Amino acid sequence: CASRRFRDRGQLGEQYF.

The chain joins TRBV28 to TRBJ2-7; 8 positions agree with TRBD1. In germline, CDR1 is MDHEN, CDR2 SYDVKM. The CDR3 covers 13 residues. J gave up 3 bases and V 5 bases, and 3 bases lay outside the gene matches. The CDR3 region is CASSQTGVYEQYF. In DNA, the CDR3 is TGTGCCAGCAGTCAGACAGGGGTCTACGAGCAGTACTTC. Together with reference TRBV28 and TRBJ2-7, the CDR3 gives the full variable domain: DVKVTQSSRYLVKRTGEKVFLECVQDMDHENMFWYRQDPGLGLRLIYFSYDVKMKEKGDIPEGYSVSREKKERFSLILESASTNQTSMYLCASSQTGVYEQYFGPGTRLTVT.

This clone was detected only once. The chain combines TRBV5-4 with TRBJ2-7, with 9 bases matching TRBD1. V shed 3 bases, J shed 6 bases, and the junction held 4 bases outside the gene matches. The CDR3 is 13 residues long. CDR1 and CDR2 from the germline V gene are SGHNT and YYREEE (reference sequence). As DNA, the CDR3 is TGTGCCAGCAGCTCCGGGACAGGGACCGAGCAGTACTTC. Amino acids: CASSSGTGTEQYF. The full variable domain, rest sourced from reference TRBV5-4 and TRBJ2-7, is ETGVTQSPTHLIKTRGQQVTLRCSSQSGHNTVSWYQQALGQGPQFIFQYYREEENGRGNFPPRFSGLQFPNYSSELNVNALELDDSALYLCASSSGTGTEQYFGPGTRLTVT.

In its sample, this clone was seen a few times. The chain links TRBV27 to TRBJ2-7; TRBD1 agrees at 8 bases. The CDR3 consists of 14 residues. Germline V gene sequence: CDR1 MNHEY, CDR2 SMNVEV (reference sequence). J was trimmed by 2 bases and V by 6 bases; bases with no gene match: 6. The CDR3 region is CASRPSGQAYEQYF. CDR3 coding DNA: TGTGCCAGCAGACCATCGGGACAGGCCTACGAGCAGTACTTC.

The chain has TRBV27 and TRBJ2-4, with TRBD2 matching 7 bases. The V gene end was trimmed by 6 bases and the J gene end by 6 bases; junction bases not matched to a gene: 8. This CDR3 region has 14 residues. CDR1 is MNHEY, CDR2 SMNVEV, per germline (reference sequence). The DNA of the CDR3 is TGTGCCAGCAGCCTCCGTGGCGGGGGAAACATTCAGTACTTC. Its translation: CASSLRGGGNIQYF.

The V call is TRBV18, the J call TRBJ2-1; maybe TRBD1 (6 bases). Trimming stripped 2 bases from V and 4 bases from J, with 12 bases between. Germline loops: CDR1 KGHSH, CDR2 LQKENI. CDR3 size: 15 residues. CDR3 in DNA: TGTGCCAGCTCACCAGCCGGGACACCGTACAATGAGCAGTTCTTC. This sequence encodes CASSPAGTPYNEQFF. Drawing the rest from reference TRBV18 and TRBJ2-1, the complete variable domain is NAGVMQNPRHLVRRRGQEARLRCSPMKGHSHVYWYRQLPEEGLKFMVYLQKENIIDESGMPKERFSAEFPKEGPSILRIQQVVRGDSAAYFCASSPAGTPYNEQFFGPGTRLTVL.

This chain uses TRBV5-5 with TRBJ1-5; D possibly corresponds to TRBD1 (6 bases). The CDR3 loop spans 15 amino acids. Trimming removed 3 bases from V and 3 bases from J, with 13 bases in between. Germline V lookup: CDR1 SGHKS, CDR2 YYEKEE (reference sequence). CDR3 in amino acids: CASSSFTGLNQPQHF. CDR3 in DNA: TGTGCCAGCAGCTCGTTCACAGGGCTCAATCAGCCCCAGCATTTT.

The chain joins TRBV5-4 to TRBJ1-2; the D gene is possibly TRBD1 (6 bases). The length of the CDR3 is 12 residues. V was trimmed by 5 bases and J by 10 bases, leaving 15 bases between them. Germline-derived CDR1 and CDR2 are SGHNT and YYREEE (reference sequence). The CDR3 DNA reads TGTGCCAGCAGGGCCGGGGGGCTCTCCTACACCTTC. Amino acids: CASRAGGLSYTF. Looking up the rest from reference TRBV5-4 and TRBJ1-2 gives the full variable domain: ETGVTQSPTHLIKTRGQQVTLRCSSQSGHNTVSWYQQALGQGPQFIFQYYREEENGRGNFPPRFSGLQFPNYSSELNVNALELDDSALYLCASRAGGLSYTFGSGTRLTVV.

The gene calls are TRBV4-1 and TRBJ2-1; perhaps TRBD1 as D (5 bases). Looked up from germline, CDR1 is MGHRA and CDR2 is YSYEKL. The V gene lost 0 bases and the J gene lost 8 bases, with 14 bases spanning the gap. The CDR3 totals 15 residues. CDR3 in amino acids: CASSQDPQGRDEQFF. Here the CDR3 DNA reads TGCGCCAGCAGCCAAGATCCGCAGGGTCGGGATGAGCAGTTCTTC.

This clone was detected a few times. The chain carries TRBV27 and TRBJ2-7; 10 nucleotides align to TRBD1. Germline V CDR1 and CDR2: MNHEY, SMNVEV (reference sequence). After removal of 5 bases from V and 5 bases from J, the junction contained 6 bases not matched to a gene. This CDR3 has 14 residues. Written as DNA, the CDR3 is TGTGCCAGCAGTCCGGGACAGGGGCCCGACGAGCAGTACTTC. Protein product: CASSPGQGPDEQYF.

Of note for this clone: Other DNA sequences from this sample encode an identical CDR3 as well. The rearrangement joins TRBV7-9 to TRBJ1-2; tentatively, D is TRBD1 (5 bases). V was cut by 1 base and J by 3 bases, with 9 bases left in between. The CDR3 consists of 14 residues. Germline CDR1 is SEHNR and CDR2 is FQNEAQ (reference sequence). This CDR3 is CASSLGGTDYGYTF. DNA of the CDR3: TGTGCCAGCAGCTTAGGTGGGACGGACTATGGCTACACCTTC.

CDR3 protein: CASSLGLVPYEQYF. CDR3 bases: TGTGCCAGCAGCCTCGGACTAGTCCCCTACGAGCAGTACTTC. This sequence joins TRBV5-6 and TRBJ2-7, with 7 bases that match TRBD2. J was trimmed by 2 bases and V by 4 bases; bases with no gene match: 6. This CDR3 is built from 14 residues. Germline V gene sequence: CDR1 SGHDT, CDR2 YYEEEE.

For the CDR3, the DNA is TGCGCCAGCAGCCAAGAGCCAGGTTTTGGGGAAAACGCGCAGTATTTT. Encoded protein: CASSQEPGFGENAQYF. This rearrangement joins TRBV4-1 to TRBJ2-3; no reliable D call. The CDR3 loop spans 16 amino acids. The germline V gene encodes CDR1 MGHRA and CDR2 YSYEKL. V was pared by 0 bases and J by 10 bases, with 20 bases between.

The genes are TRBV27 and TRBJ1-1; the D gene is possibly TRBD1 (6 bases). Trimming pared 3 bases from V and 3 bases from J, leaving 11 bases between. The CDR3 extends over 14 amino acids. Germline V gene sequence: CDR1 MNHEY, CDR2 SMNVEV (reference sequence). The CDR3 bases are TGTGCCAGCAGTTTCCAGGGGCTATACACTGAAGCTTTCTTT. This gives the protein CASSFQGLYTEAFF.